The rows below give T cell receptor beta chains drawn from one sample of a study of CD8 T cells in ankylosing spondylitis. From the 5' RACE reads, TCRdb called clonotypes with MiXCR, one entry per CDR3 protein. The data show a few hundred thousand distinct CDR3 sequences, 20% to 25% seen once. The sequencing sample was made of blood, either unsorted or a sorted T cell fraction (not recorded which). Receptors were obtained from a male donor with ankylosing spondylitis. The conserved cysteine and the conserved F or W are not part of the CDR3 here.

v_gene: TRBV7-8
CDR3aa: ASSLRTSGRWSYEQY

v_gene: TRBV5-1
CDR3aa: ASTFSGKGTDTQY

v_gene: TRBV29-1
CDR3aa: SVAGTEAF

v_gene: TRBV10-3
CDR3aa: AISEGLAGNEQY

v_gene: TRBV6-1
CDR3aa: ASSEISGGGHTEAF

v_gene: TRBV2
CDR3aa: ASSELVPSTDTQY

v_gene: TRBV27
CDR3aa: ASADRGEDQPQH

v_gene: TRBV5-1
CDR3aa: ASSHGTSEIYNEQF

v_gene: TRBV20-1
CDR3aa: SAMGTPSTGTQY

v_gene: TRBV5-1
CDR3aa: ASSQRDHSTDTQY

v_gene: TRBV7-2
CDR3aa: ASSPANYGYT

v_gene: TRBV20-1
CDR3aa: SASRTATTGEAF

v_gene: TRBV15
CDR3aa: ATTPRAGETEAF

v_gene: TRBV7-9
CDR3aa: ASSLKTGTQNTGELF

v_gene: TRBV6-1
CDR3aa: ASSESWLNTEAF

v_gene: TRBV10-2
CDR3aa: ASSVASREIYNEQF

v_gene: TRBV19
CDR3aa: ASSGSHLETQY

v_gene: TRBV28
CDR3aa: ASTAGVLNYQETQY

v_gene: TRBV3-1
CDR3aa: ASSQGRGNQPQH

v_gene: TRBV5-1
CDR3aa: ASSLDGRKDEKLF

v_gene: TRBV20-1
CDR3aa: SAETGLAGGPGEQF

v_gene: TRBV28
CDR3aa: ASSPQGSKNIQY

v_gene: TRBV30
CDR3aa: AWRAGPSGNTIY

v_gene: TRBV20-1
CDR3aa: SAASGRAYEQY

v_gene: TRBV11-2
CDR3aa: ASSHRPGLAGNTIY

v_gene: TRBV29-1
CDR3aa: SVGSSSGNTIY

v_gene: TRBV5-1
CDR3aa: ASSSDRGVYNEQF

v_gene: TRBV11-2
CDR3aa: ASSLGTSPGDEQY

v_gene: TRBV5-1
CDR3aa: ASSLVAGGGELF

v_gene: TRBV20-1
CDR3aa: SVSPGREYEQY

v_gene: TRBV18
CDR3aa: ASSPISGGSINEQF

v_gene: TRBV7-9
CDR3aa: ASSLRQPPASPLH

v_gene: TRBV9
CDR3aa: ASSLTGGTGGTEAF

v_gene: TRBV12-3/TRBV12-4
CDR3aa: ASSFVGRTHENQPQH

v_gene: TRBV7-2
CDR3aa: ASSRDRRAIY

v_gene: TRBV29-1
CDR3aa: SVDVEF

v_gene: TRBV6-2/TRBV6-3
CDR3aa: ASSHFGQRAYEQY

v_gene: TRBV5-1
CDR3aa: ASSLPEWETQY

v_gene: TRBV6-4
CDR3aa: ASRREANTGELF

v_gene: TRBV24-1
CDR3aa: ATSDGTDYEQY

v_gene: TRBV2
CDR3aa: ASRQTGLETQY